This TCR beta chain was observed in a study of vaccination and CD4 T cells after COVID-19. To note about this clonotype: Its antigen is not identified.

Researchers used the Oncomine TCR Beta short-read assay to sequence DNA from cultured CD4+ T cells. TCRdb re-analysed the PCR reads in MiXCR, keeping a single row per CDR3 protein. The sample carries under 13,000 distinct CDR3 sequences, roughly 82% recorded once. The treatment here: roughly 10-day PBMC culture with coronavirus spike peptide pools or control peptides (ViraFEST assay). The CDR3 contains 14 residues. V trimming: 3 bases; J trimming: 4 bases; junction bases outside the gene matches: 8. CDR1 and CDR2 (germline): DFQATT, SNEGSKA (reference sequence). Sequencing used CD4+ T cells from blood, cultured in vitro. This receptor was identified in a human donor who had recovered from COVID-19. The V gene is TRBV20-1, the J gene TRBJ1-2; 7 nucleotides align to TRBD1. The CDR3: CSASRGQVTYGYTF. The CDR3, as DNA: TGCAGTGCTAGCAGAGGACAGGTGACCTATGGCTACACCTTC.